One TCR beta chain is described in this entry. The data stem from a study of control samples from healthy donors and cancer patients. Only in-frame clones appear in the TCRdb table, and some are missing; sequencing was by immunoSEQ multiplex PCR. The sample carries tens of thousands of clones, roughly 80% recorded once. The ends lost 2 bases at V and 4 bases at J; junction bases unmatched: 5. Germline V lookup: CDR1 MNHNS, CDR2 SASEGT. This CDR3 is 16 amino acids long. This receptor was identified in a man aged 45-60 years in good health. The chain combines TRBV6-1 with TRBJ2-3; 11 bases align to TRBD2. Sequencing was performed on blood. The CDR3 region has the DNA TGTGCCAGCAGTGAACCAACTAGCGGGAGACCAGATACGCAGTATTTT. Amino acids: CASSEPTSGRPDTQYF.